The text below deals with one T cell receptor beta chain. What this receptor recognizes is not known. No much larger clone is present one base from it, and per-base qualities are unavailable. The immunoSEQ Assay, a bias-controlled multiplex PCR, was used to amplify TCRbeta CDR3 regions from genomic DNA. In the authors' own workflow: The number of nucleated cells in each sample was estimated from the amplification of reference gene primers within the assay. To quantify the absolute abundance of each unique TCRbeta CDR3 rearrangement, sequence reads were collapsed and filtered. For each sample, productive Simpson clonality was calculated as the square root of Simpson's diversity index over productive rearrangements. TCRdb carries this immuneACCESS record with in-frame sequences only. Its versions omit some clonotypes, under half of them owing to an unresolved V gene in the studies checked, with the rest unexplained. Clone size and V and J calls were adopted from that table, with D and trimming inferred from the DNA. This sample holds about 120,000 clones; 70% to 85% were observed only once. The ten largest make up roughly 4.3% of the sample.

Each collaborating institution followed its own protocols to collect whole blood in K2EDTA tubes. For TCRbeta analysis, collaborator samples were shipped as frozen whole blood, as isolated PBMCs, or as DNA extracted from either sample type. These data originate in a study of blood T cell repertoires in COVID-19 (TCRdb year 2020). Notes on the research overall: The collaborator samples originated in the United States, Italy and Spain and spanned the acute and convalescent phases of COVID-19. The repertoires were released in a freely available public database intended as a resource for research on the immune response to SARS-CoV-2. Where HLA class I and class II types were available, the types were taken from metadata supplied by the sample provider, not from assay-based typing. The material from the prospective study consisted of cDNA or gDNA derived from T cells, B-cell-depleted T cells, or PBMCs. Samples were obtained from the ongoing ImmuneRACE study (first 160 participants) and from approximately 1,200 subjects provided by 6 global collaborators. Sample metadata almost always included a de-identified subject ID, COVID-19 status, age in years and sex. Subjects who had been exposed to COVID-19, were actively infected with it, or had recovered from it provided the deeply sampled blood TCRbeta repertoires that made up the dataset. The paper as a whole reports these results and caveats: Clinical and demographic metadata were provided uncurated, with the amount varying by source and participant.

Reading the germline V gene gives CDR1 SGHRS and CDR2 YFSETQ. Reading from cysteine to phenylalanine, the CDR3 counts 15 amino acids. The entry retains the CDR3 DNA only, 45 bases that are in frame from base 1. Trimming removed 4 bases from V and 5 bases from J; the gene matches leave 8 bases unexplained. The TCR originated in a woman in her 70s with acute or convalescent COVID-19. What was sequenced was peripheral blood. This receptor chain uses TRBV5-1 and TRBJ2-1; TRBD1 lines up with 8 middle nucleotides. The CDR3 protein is CASSSWTGPNNEQFF. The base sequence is TGCGCCAGCAGCAGCTGGACAGGGCCCAACAATGAGCAGTTCTTC.